This T cell receptor (beta chain) was captured by sequencing in a study of shared clonotypes between healthy human individuals (dated by TCRdb to about 2020). Study-level background: The cohort comprised two women and a few men aged 18 to 49 years. For each donor, CD4 naive and CD4 memory were each run on three plates, CD8 naive on two plates, and CD8 memory on one plate. To estimate repertoire size and how much clonotype sharing occurs between individuals, the study deeply sequenced the blood TCR repertoires of five healthy adults. Libraries were prepared and TCR repertoires were sequenced by different laboratories using diverse techniques, in order to increase sequencing depth and limit assay-specific biases. Between about 0.85 and 8.9 billion PBMCs per donor were obtained by leukapheresis. The full study reports these points: Compared with non-shared clonotypes, the clonotypes found in all four sorted-subset donors had higher generation probabilities. Sampling was restricted to blood, and TCR repertoires in tissues likely differ from the TCR repertoires found in blood. Approximately 4.8% of naive CD4, more than 3% of naive CD8, 2% to 2.5% of memory CD4, and 0.35% to 0.5% of memory CD8 clonotypes were shared across several donors. The genetic and exposure-history diversity represented was limited by the small number of donors. Pairwise subsampling indicated that sequencing depth was expected to affect the degree of clonotype sharing among donors. Naive subsets generally had larger estimated clonotype richness than memory subsets. Even with the large sequencing depth, rarefaction of the sorted-subset datasets indicated that sequencing was incomplete.

Using the deep immunoSEQ assay, multiplex PCR amplified TCR CDR3 regions from genomic DNA. Genomic DNA extracted from each cell subset was distributed evenly over all wells of several immunoSEQ 96-well plates, and each plate served as one replicate. For sorted subsets, roughly 200 ng genomic DNA, equal to 25,000 to 35,000 T cell genomes, was loaded into each replicate PCR. The purified libraries were quantified using a Qubit 3.0 fluorometer, sized with a Bioanalyzer 2100, and then quantified again using the KAPA Library Quantification kit. Every immunoSEQ 96-well plate was sequenced on a separate single-read 150-cycle Illumina NextSeq 550 flow cell. For the original study's pipeline: Because the immunoSEQ output included only junctional sequences and no quality scores, the filtering could not be the same as the filtering used for full-length reads. To assign V/J genes and CDR3, sequences were annotated using PyIR, a Python wrapper for IgBLAST v1.9, with IMGT germline references. Reads were removed for weak V/J assignments (E-value above 1e-6), missing CDR3, stop codons, out-of-frame junctions, or ambiguous translated residues. V3J clonotypes were defined as sequences sharing an identical inferred V gene, J gene, and CDR3 amino acid sequence. Percentage overlap between repertoires was computed as shared unique clonotypes divided by the size of the smaller repertoire. RTK rarefaction, the Chao1 estimator, and Recon v2.1 estimates of unobserved clonotypes were used to assess repertoire richness. OLGA was used to compute generation probabilities for all TCRbeta clonotypes that the gDNA method yielded from a few donors. Entries here come from immuneACCESS through TCRdb and include only in-frame sequences with V and J called. Some clones fail to appear in such tables; in the studies checked, an unresolved V gene covers under half of the shortfall, and the cause of the remainder is unknown. The V and J calls and clone size were taken over from that table, and D and trimming were inferred from the DNA. In all, the sample holds some 240,000 clones, and approximately 65% of those were seen once. The ten most abundant clones make up over 8.5% of the sample.

Taken from cysteine to phenylalanine, the CDR3 has 15 residues. CDR3 DNA is the only sequence kept; it has 45 bases, read in frame from the first base. CDR1 and CDR2 are drawn from the germline V gene: SGDLS, YYNGEE. Trimming takes 2 bases off V and 10 bases off J; junction bases not matched to a gene: 8. For this clone: Its antigen target is currently unknown. Base qualities are not provided; no much larger clone lies one nucleotide away.

Healthy HIV-negative adults with no recently reported acute infections or vaccinations were included as donors. Every donor was a Caucasian adult residing in Nashville, Tennessee, USA. Magnetic negative selection was used to enrich CD4+ T cells, after which naive cells were positively selected on CD45RA and the negative fraction became the memory subset. Blood was obtained by leukapheresis, after which PBMCs were separated by Ficoll-Histopaque density gradient centrifugation and cryopreserved in liquid nitrogen vapor phase. Purity and quantity of every magnetically sorted T cell population were checked by analytical flow cytometry. Genomic DNA was isolated from every sorted fraction and measured by UV absorbance on a Nanodrop 2000c.

The chain links TRBV9 with TRBJ2-2; 10 central bases correspond to TRBD1. The TCR comes from a man younger than 45 in good health. Sample: memory CD4+ T cells sorted from blood. The sample's cell subset or site label, decoded: CD45RA-negative fraction. The CDR3 reads CASSVGQGVAEELFF. DNA sequence: TGTGCCAGCAGCGTCGGACAGGGGGTGGCCGAGGAGCTGTTTTTT. Reference TRBV9 and TRBJ2-2 proteins supply the regions before and after the CDR3; the full variable domain is: DSGVTQTPKHLITATGQRVTLRCSPRSGDLSVYWYQQSLDQGLQFLIQYYNGEERAKGNILERFSAQQFPDLHSELNLSSLELGDSALYFCASSVGQGVAEELFFGEGSRLTVL.